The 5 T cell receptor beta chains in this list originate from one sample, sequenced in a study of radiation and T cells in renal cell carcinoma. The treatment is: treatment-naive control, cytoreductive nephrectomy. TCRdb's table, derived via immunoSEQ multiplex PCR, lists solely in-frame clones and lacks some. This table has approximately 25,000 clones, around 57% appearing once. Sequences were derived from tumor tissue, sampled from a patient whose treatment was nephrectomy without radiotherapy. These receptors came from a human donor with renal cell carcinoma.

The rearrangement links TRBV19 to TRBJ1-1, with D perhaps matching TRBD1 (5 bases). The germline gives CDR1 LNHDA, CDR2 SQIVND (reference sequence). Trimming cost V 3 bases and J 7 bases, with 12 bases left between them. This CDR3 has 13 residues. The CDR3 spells CASSIGGAGEAFF. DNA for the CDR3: TGTGCCAGTAGTATTGGGGGAGCTGGTGAAGCTTTCTTT.

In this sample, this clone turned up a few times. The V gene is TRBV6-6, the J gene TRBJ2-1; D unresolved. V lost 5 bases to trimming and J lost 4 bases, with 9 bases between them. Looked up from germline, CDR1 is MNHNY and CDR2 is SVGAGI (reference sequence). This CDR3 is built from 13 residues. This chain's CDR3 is CASSASGYNEQFF. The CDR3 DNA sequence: TGTGCCAGCAGTGCTAGTGGGTACAATGAGCAGTTCTTC.

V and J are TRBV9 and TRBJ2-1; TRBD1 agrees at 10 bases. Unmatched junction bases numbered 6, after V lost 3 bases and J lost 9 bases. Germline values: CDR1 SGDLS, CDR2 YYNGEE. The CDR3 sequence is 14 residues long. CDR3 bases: TGTGCCAGCAGCGCCACGACAGGGGGCTTTGAGCAGTTCTTC. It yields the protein CASSATTGGFEQFF.

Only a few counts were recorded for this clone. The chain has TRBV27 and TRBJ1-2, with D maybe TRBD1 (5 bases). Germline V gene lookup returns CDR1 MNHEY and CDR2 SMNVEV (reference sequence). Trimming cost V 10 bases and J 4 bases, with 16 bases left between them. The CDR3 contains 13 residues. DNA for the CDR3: TGTGCCACCGCCCGGGGTGGGGCCTATGGCTACACCTTC. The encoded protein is CATARGGAYGYTF.

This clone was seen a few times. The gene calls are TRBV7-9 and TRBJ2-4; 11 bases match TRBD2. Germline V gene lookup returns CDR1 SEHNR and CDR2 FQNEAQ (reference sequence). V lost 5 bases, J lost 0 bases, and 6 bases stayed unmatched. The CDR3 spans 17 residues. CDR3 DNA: TGTGCCAGCAGCGCGGGACTAGCGGATTTAGCCAAAAACATTCAGTACTTC. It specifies CASSAGLADLAKNIQYF. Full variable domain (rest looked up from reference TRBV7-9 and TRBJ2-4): DTGVSQNPRHKITKRGQNVTFRCDPISEHNRLYWYRQTLGQGPEFLTYFQNEAQLEKSRLLSDRFSAERPKGSFSTLEIQRTEQGDSAMYLCASSAGLADLAKNIQYFGAGTRLSVL.